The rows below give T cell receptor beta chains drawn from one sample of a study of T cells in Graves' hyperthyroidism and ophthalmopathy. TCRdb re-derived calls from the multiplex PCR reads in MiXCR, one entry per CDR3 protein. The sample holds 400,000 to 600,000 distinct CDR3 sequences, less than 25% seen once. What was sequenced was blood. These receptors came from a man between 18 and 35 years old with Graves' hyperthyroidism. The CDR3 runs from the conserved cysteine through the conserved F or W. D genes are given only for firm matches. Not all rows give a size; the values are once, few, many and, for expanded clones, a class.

TGTGCCAGCAATGAACAGGAGCGGGGATACGAGCATTACTTC | CASNEQERGYEHYF | TRBJ2-7 | 14 | . | TRBD2 | TRBV28
TGTGCCAGCAGCTGGACAGGGAAGCAGCCCCAGCATTTT | CASSWTGKQPQHF | TRBJ1-5 | 13 | many | TRBD1 | TRBV7-2
TGTGCCAGCAGCTTAGGGAGGACAGCGGGGTACACTGAAGCTTTCTTT | CASSLGRTAGYTEAFF | TRBJ1-1 | 16 | . | . | TRBV7-8
TGCAGCGTTGGGGGGGGCGGCTATGGCTACACCTTC | CSVGGGGYGYTF | TRBJ1-2 | 12 | many | . | TRBV29-1
TGTGCCAGCAGCTCGAACCGGGACAGTAAGAACGAGCAGTACTTC | CASSSNRDSKNEQYF | TRBJ2-7 | 15 | many | TRBD1 | TRBV7-9
TGTGCCAGCAGTTTCTCAGGGGACTCGGGAAACACCATATATTTT | CASSFSGDSGNTIYF | TRBJ1-3 | 15 | many | . | TRBV28
TGTGCCAGCAGTGAAGGGCCAACCTCTGGAAACACCATATATTTT | CASSEGPTSGNTIYF | TRBJ1-3 | 15 | few | . | TRBV6-1
TGTGCCAGCAGTCCATTGTTTAGATGGGGGAGGGACAGGCTGCTGATAGAGACCCAGTACTTC | CASSPLFRWGRDRLLIETQYF | TRBJ2-5 | 21 | many | . | TRBV27
TGTGCCAGCAGTTTAGGGCACGGTGGTCAGCCCCAGCATTTT | CASSLGHGGQPQHF | TRBJ1-5 | 14 | many | . | TRBV27
TGTGCCAGCAGTGAGGCTAGCGGGGGGGAGACCCAGTACTTC | CASSEASGGETQYF | TRBJ2-5 | 14 | many | TRBD2 | TRBV2
TGCGCCAGCAGCACCGTGACAAGGTCTTCCTACGAGCAGTACTTC | CASSTVTRSSYEQYF | TRBJ2-7 | 15 | many | . | TRBV5-1
TGTGCCAGCAGTTTAAACCGAAATTCACCCCTCCACTTT | CASSLNRNSPLHF | TRBJ1-6 | 13 | many | . | TRBV28
TGTGCCAGCAGTGAAGAGACAGGTTTCAACATTCAGTACTTC | CASSEETGFNIQYF | TRBJ2-4 | 14 | many | . | TRBV2
TGTGCCAGCAGCCCACTTGGGTGGAAGCGGGGGGCAAGCTCCTACGAGCAGTACTTC | CASSPLGWKRGASSYEQYF | TRBJ2-7 | 19 | many | TRBD2 | TRBV2
TGTGCCAGCAGTGAGGGGAGCGGGAGTGAGACCCAGTACTTC | CASSEGSGSETQYF | TRBJ2-5 | 14 | . | TRBD2 | TRBV6-1
TGTGCCAGCGGACGGAGAGTCTCTGGGGCCAACGTCCTGACTTTC | CASGRRVSGANVLTF | TRBJ2-6 | 15 | many | . | TRBV6-1
TGTGCCAGCAGTTGGACTAGCGGCTCCATGACCCAGTACTTC | CASSWTSGSMTQYF | TRBJ2-5 | 14 | . | TRBD2 | TRBV6-8
TGCGCCAGCAGCCAAGAACCAAACTTCGGCCGGAATCAGCCCCAGCATTTT | CASSQEPNFGRNQPQHF | TRBJ1-5 | 17 | . | . | TRBV4-1
TGTGCTAGTGGTCCAGACAGGGCCGGTCAGCCCCAGCATTTT | CASGPDRAGQPQHF | TRBJ1-5 | 14 | many | TRBD1 | TRBV12-5
TGCAGTGCCTCCGCGGGGGCAGGAAGGGAGCCCCAGCATTTT | CSASAGAGREPQHF | TRBJ1-5 | 14 | many | . | TRBV20-1
TGTGCCAGCAGCTTAGAGGGTGGTATGCGGGAGCAGTACTTC | CASSLEGGMREQYF | TRBJ2-7 | 14 | many | . | TRBV7-9
TGCGCCAGCAGCGACCGACTAGCGGAACAAGAGACCCAGTACTTC | CASSDRLAEQETQYF | TRBJ2-5 | 15 | many | TRBD2 | TRBV4-1
TGTGCCAGCAGTGAAGCGACGGGGGAAGCACTCTATGGCTACACCTTC | CASSEATGEALYGYTF | TRBJ1-2 | 16 | . | . | TRBV6-1
TGTGCCAGCAGCCCACTGGGACTAGCGGGGACATTAAGGGAGACCCAGTACTTC | CASSPLGLAGTLRETQYF | TRBJ2-5 | 18 | many | TRBD2 | TRBV11-2
TGTGCCAGCAGTTTCTCCAACAGTCAAGGTCGTACTGAAGCTTTCTTT | CASSFSNSQGRTEAFF | TRBJ1-1 | 16 | many | . | TRBV12-3/TRBV12-4
TGTGCCAGCAGCTGGACAGTAACCTACGAGCAGTACTTC | CASSWTVTYEQYF | TRBJ2-7 | 13 | many | . | TRBV11-1
TGTGCCAGCAGTTTAGCGCTGGACAGGGAAAATGGCTACACCTTC | CASSLALDRENGYTF | TRBJ1-2 | 15 | many | TRBD1 | TRBV12-3/TRBV12-4
TGCAGCGGGACCGGGACAGGGGTGGGCGAGCAGTACTTC | CSGTGTGVGEQYF | TRBJ2-7 | 13 | many | TRBD1 | TRBV29-1
TGTGCCAGCAGCCCCCTTATGAACACTGAAGCTTTCTTT | CASSPLMNTEAFF | TRBJ1-1 | 13 | many | . | TRBV9
TGTGCCAGCAGTGAAGGCAGGGGACCTTATTCACCCCTCCACTTT | CASSEGRGPYSPLHF | TRBJ1-6 | 15 | many | . | TRBV6-1
TGTGCCAGCAGTGATACAGGGGGCAACACCGGGGAGCTGTTTTTT | CASSDTGGNTGELFF | TRBJ2-2 | 15 | many | TRBD1 | TRBV25-1
TGTGCCAGCAGTTTAGACAGCCACACCGGGGAGCTGTTTTTT | CASSLDSHTGELFF | TRBJ2-2 | 14 | few | . | TRBV12-3/TRBV12-4
TGTGCCAGCACCCTAGACCGAGGCATGGCTGAAGCTTTCTTT | CASTLDRGMAEAFF | TRBJ1-1 | 14 | many | . | TRBV7-9
TGCAGTGCCCCCGGGGGGTACGAGACCCAGTACTTC | CSAPGGYETQYF | TRBJ2-5 | 12 | few | TRBD2 | TRBV20-1
TGTGCCAGCAGTTTACATAGGGAAGCTCATCAGCCCCAGCATTTT | CASSLHREAHQPQHF | TRBJ1-5 | 15 | . | . | TRBV12-3/TRBV12-4
TGCGCCAGCAGCCAACGACAGGGACCCTGGGGCACTGAAGCTTTCTTT | CASSQRQGPWGTEAFF | TRBJ1-1 | 16 | many | TRBD1 | TRBV5-1
TGTGCCAGCAGTCCAGACAGGGCATACACGGGCGAGCAGTACTTC | CASSPDRAYTGEQYF | TRBJ2-7 | 15 | many | TRBD1 | TRBV2
TGCAGTGCTAGTGTGTGGGCAGAAACTTTGAACACTGAAGCTTTCTTT | CSASVWAETLNTEAFF | TRBJ1-1 | 16 | . | . | TRBV20-1
TGCGCCAGCAGACAGGCCGGGACAGGGGTCTACGAGCAGTACTTC | CASRQAGTGVYEQYF | TRBJ2-7 | 15 | . | TRBD1 | TRBV5-1
TGTGCCAGCAGCTCAACAGCTTTCGAGCAGTACTTC | CASSSTAFEQYF | TRBJ2-7 | 12 | many | . | TRBV7-8
TGTGCCAGCAGTAGACGGGTTTATGGCTACACCTTC | CASSRRVYGYTF | TRBJ1-2 | 12 | many | . | TRBV28
TGTGCCAGCAGTCCTACAGGGGATTGGGACGGCTACACCTTC | CASSPTGDWDGYTF | TRBJ1-2 | 14 | many | TRBD1 | TRBV6-1
TGTGCCAGCAGTACACTAGGGACGGATCAGCCCCAGCATTTT | CASSTLGTDQPQHF | TRBJ1-5 | 14 | many | . | TRBV12-3/TRBV12-4
TGCGCCAGCAGCCCAACGGGACAGGGCTACGAGCAGTACTTC | CASSPTGQGYEQYF | TRBJ2-7 | 14 | many | TRBD1 | TRBV5-1
TGTGCCAGCAGTCCCTCCGACAGCTATCTCTATGGCTACACCTTC | CASSPSDSYLYGYTF | TRBJ1-2 | 15 | . | . | TRBV6-1
TGTGCCAGCAGCCCCGCATCGCGGGAGGGCCGTTCCTGGCAGTACTTC | CASSPASREGRSWQYF | TRBJ2-7 | 16 | . | TRBD2 | TRBV12-3/TRBV12-4
TGTGCCAGCAGCTTAGGGGCTAGCAACGAGCAGTACTTC | CASSLGASNEQYF | TRBJ2-7 | 13 | many | . | TRBV7-8
TGTGCCAGCAGTTCTATAGGGTTAGGCAACTATGGTTACACCTTC | CASSSIGLGNYGYTF | TRBJ1-2 | 15 | . | . | TRBV27
TGTGCCTGGAGAGGGGCCTACGAGCAGTACTTC | CAWRGAYEQYF | TRBJ2-7 | 11 | . | . | TRBV30
TGTGCCAGCTTTGAGGGACTTATCTACGAGCAGTACTTC | CASFEGLIYEQYF | TRBJ2-7 | 13 | . | . | TRBV2
TGTGCCAGTGGGGGGACTAGCGAGAGCCAAGAGACCCAGTACTTC | CASGGTSESQETQYF | TRBJ2-5 | 15 | few | TRBD2 | TRBV12-3/TRBV12-4